The 16 T cell receptor beta chains in this list originate from one sample, sequenced in a study of blood T cell repertoires in COVID-19. Sequencing was performed with immunoSEQ multiplex PCR; in TCRdb, only in-frame clones are kept and a portion is missing. The data contain approximately 160,000 clones, less than 90% of them seen just once; the ten biggest clones take up 13% to 15%. Sequenced sample: peripheral blood. These receptors all stem from a man aged 18 to 30 with active or convalescent COVID-19.

The chain is built from TRBV7-9 and TRBJ2-1, with a possible D match to TRBD2 (6 bases). Germline values: CDR1 SEHNR, CDR2 FQNEAQ (reference sequence). The CDR3 spans 16 residues. The V end lost 2 bases, the J end lost 7 bases, and 18 bases lay between the germline ends. This CDR3 is CASSLWIAIGGNEQFF. The CDR3 DNA is TGTGCCAGCAGCTTATGGATTGCTATCGGGGGTAATGAGCAGTTCTTC.

This clone was counted only a few times. V gene TRBV19 combines with J gene TRBJ2-1, with TRBD2 identical over 7 bases. The germline CDR1 and CDR2 sequences are LNHDA and SQIVND (reference sequence). This CDR3 region has 14 residues. V lost 0 bases to trimming and J lost 9 bases; unmatched junction nucleotides: 5. CDR3 sequence reads: CASSIERLAGEQFF. CDR3 DNA: TGTGCCAGTAGTATAGAGAGACTAGCCGGTGAGCAGTTCTTC.

The chain's CDR3 is CASSVGWRASYNEQFF. The CDR3 nucleotides are TGTGCCAGCAGCGTAGGTTGGAGGGCATCCTACAATGAGCAGTTCTTC. The chain employs TRBV9 and TRBJ2-1, with D perhaps TRBD2 (6 bases). This CDR3 contains 16 residues. Germline V gives CDR1 SGDLS, CDR2 YYNGEE. Trimming removed 0 bases at V and 1 base at J, with 11 bases between.

The chain couples TRBV19 to TRBJ2-1, with 7 nucleotides matching TRBD2. The CDR3 contains 16 residues. Per the germline V gene, CDR1 is LNHDA and CDR2 is SQIVND (reference sequence). J was trimmed by 6 bases and V by 3 bases; bases with no gene match: 11. The CDR3 spells CASSILGGTAGNEQFF. CDR3 bases: TGTGCCAGTAGTATTTTGGGGGGGACGGCGGGCAATGAGCAGTTCTTC.

The chain joins TRBV6-5 to TRBJ1-2, with 7 bases aligning to TRBD1. V gave up 6 bases and J gave up 7 bases; unmatched junction bases: 11. Germline values: CDR1 MNHEY, CDR2 SVGAGI. This CDR3 is 14 amino acids long. CDR3 in DNA: TGTGCCAGCAGCCGAGGGACAGTAAGGGGTGGCTACACCTTC. Amino acids: CASSRGTVRGGYTF.

The count of this clone is one. This rearrangement joins TRBV11-2 to TRBJ1-5; D unclear. The CDR3 is 13 residues long. V shed 3 bases and J shed 4 bases, with 7 bases lying between them. Germline loops: CDR1 SGHAT, CDR2 FQNNGV. The CDR3 loop reads CASSFGPNQPQHF. In DNA, the CDR3 is TGTGCCAGCAGCTTTGGCCCGAATCAGCCCCAGCATTTT.

The rearrangement links TRBV18 to TRBJ1-4, with D unresolved. Germline assignment: CDR1 KGHSH and CDR2 LQKENI. The V and J ends lost 3 bases and 8 bases respectively, with 13 bases between them. This CDR3 has 14 residues. The CDR3 here is CASSPSDGNEKLFF. CDR3 nucleotide sequence: TGTGCCAGCTCACCTTCGGACGGGAACGAAAAACTGTTTTTT.

CDR3 loop: CASSDGTSGSYEQYF. The CDR3 DNA reads TGTGCCAGTAGTGACGGGACTAGCGGGAGTTACGAGCAGTACTTC. The chain carries TRBV19 and TRBJ2-7; the match to TRBD2 covers 14 bases. V shed 5 bases and J 4 bases; nucleotides not matched to a gene: 4. The CDR3 sequence is 15 residues long. Germline-derived CDR1 and CDR2 are LNHDA and SQIVND (reference sequence). Based on the CDR3 plus reference TRBV19 and TRBJ2-7, the full variable domain is DGGITQSPKYLFRKEGQNVTLSCEQNLNHDAMYWYRQDPGQGLRLIYYSQIVNDFQKGDIAEGYSVSREKKESFPLTVTSAQKNPTAFYLCASSDGTSGSYEQYFGPGTRLTVT.

The V gene is TRBV5-5, the J gene TRBJ2-7, with TRBD1 matching 8 bases. The CDR3 spans 14 residues. The trim removed 6 bases at V and 4 bases at J, leaving 9 bases unmatched. CDR1 and CDR2 from the germline V gene are SGHKS and YYEKEE (reference sequence). This CDR3 is CASKDQTGAYEQYF. The CDR3, as DNA: TGTGCCAGCAAAGACCAGACAGGGGCGTACGAGCAGTACTTC.

The chain carries TRBV18 and TRBJ1-5, with a possible D match to TRBD1 (5 bases). Trimming left V 3 bases short and J 2 bases short, with 11 bases between. The germline V gene has CDR1 KGHSH and CDR2 LQKENI. The CDR3 is made up of 15 amino acids. CDR3 DNA sequence: TGTGCCAGCTCACCGCCGGGACTAGGCAATCAGCCCCAGCATTTT. This sequence encodes CASSPPGLGNQPQHF. The variable domain in full, completed from reference TRBV18 and TRBJ1-5, reads NAGVMQNPRHLVRRRGQEARLRCSPMKGHSHVYWYRQLPEEGLKFMVYLQKENIIDESGMPKERFSAEFPKEGPSILRIQQVVRGDSAAYFCASSPPGLGNQPQHFGDGTRLSIL.

The rearrangement links TRBV5-5 to TRBJ2-7, with D possibly TRBD1 on 6 matching bases. Looked up from germline, CDR1 is SGHKS and CDR2 is YYEKEE (reference sequence). V gave up 4 bases and J gave up 4 bases, with 9 bases separating them. The CDR3 contains 12 residues. CDR3 amino acids: CASSPQGYEQYF. The CDR3 DNA reads as TGTGCCAGCAGCCCACAGGGTTACGAGCAGTACTTC.

The chain carries TRBV4-3 and TRBJ2-7, with D perhaps TRBD1 (5 bases). This CDR3 contains 16 residues. The V and J ends lost 0 bases and 2 bases respectively, with 14 bases between them. From germline, CDR1 is LGHNA and CDR2 YSLEER. The CDR3 region is CASSQEGAGLPYEQYF. The CDR3 nucleotides are TGCGCCAGCAGCCAAGAAGGGGCAGGGTTGCCCTACGAGCAGTACTTC.

This clone was recorded only once. This sequence joins TRBV7-2 and TRBJ2-3, with no clear D. The V and J ends lost 5 bases and 3 bases respectively, with 12 bases between them. CDR3 length: 14 residues. CDR1 and CDR2 (germline): SGHTA, FQGNSA. CDR3 in DNA: TGTGCCAGCAGCCCTACCTCGAATACAGATACGCAGTATTTT. Encoded protein: CASSPTSNTDTQYF.

V gene TRBV11-1 combines with J gene TRBJ2-7, with 7 bases identical to TRBD1. This CDR3 comprises 13 residues. The germline CDR1 and CDR2 sequences are SGHAT and FQDESV (reference sequence). V lost 5 bases to trimming and J lost 3 bases; unmatched junction nucleotides: 4. CDR3 bases: TGTGCCAGCAGCCGAGACAGGGACTACGAGCAGTACTTC. Protein: CASSRDRDYEQYF.

This chain links TRBV5-1 with TRBJ1-4; no clear D gene. Trimming took 0 bases from V and 0 from J, leaving 6 bases between them. Germline V gene sequence: CDR1 SGHRS, CDR2 YFSETQ. This CDR3 has 15 amino acids. CDR3 sequence (DNA): TGCGCCAGCAGCTTGGCTCCAGCAACTAATGAAAAACTGTTTTTT. Protein product: CASSLAPATNEKLFF.

This clone was recorded a few times. This rearrangement joins TRBV18 to TRBJ2-1, with 10 bases matching TRBD2. V lost 8 bases and J lost 2; bases outside the gene matches: 0. CDR1 is KGHSH, CDR2 LQKENI, per germline. The CDR3 extends over 13 amino acids. Here the CDR3 DNA reads TGTGCCAGCAGCGGGAGGGCCTACAATGAGCAGTTCTTC. Translated, it gives CASSGRAYNEQFF.